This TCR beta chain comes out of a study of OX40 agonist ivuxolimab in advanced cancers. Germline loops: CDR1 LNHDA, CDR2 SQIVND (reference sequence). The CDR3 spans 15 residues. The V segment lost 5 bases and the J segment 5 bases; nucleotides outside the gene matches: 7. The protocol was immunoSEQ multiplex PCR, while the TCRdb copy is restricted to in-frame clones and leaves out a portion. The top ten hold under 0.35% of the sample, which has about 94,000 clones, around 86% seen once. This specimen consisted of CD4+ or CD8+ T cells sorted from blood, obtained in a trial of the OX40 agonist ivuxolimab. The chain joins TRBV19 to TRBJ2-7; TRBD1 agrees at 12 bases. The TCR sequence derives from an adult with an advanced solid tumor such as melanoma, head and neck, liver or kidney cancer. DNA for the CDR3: TGTGCCAGTAGTTCCCACCGGGACAGGGGGCACGAGCAGTACTTC. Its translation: CASSSHRDRGHEQYF.